These 18 T cell receptor beta chains share one sample of origin, sequenced in a study of PD-L1 blockade in urothelial cancer. Method: immunoSEQ multiplex PCR; TCRdb's copy keeps in-frame clones and lacks some. The data hold about 43,000 clones, with approximately 88% observed a single time. The sequences come from PBMCs, collected around atezolizumab (anti-PD-L1) treatment. Every receptor here comes from an elderly man with urothelial cancer.

The J gene is TRBJ2-7, the V gene TRBV5-1, with 11 bases matching TRBD2. Germline CDR1 is SGHRS and CDR2 is YFSETQ. This CDR3 spans 15 amino acids. V was clipped by 4 bases and J by 4 bases; unmatched bases: 7. Here the CDR3 DNA reads TGCGCCAGCAGCCCACTAGCGGGAGAAATGTACGAGCAGTACTTC. Protein product: CASSPLAGEMYEQYF.

The rearrangement joins TRBV11-2 to TRBJ2-3; D uncertain. From germline, CDR1 is SGHAT and CDR2 FQNNGV. CDR3 length: 11 residues. The V gene lost 5 bases and the J gene lost 6 bases, with 6 bases spanning the gap. The CDR3 nucleotides are TGTGCCAGCAGCCCCCAGGATACGCAGTATTTT. It yields the protein CASSPQDTQYF.

The chain employs TRBV7-2 and TRBJ2-7; no clear D. With 3 bases removed from V and 2 bases from J, the gap between germline ends came to 11 bases. The CDR3 is 14 amino acids. Germline V CDR1 and CDR2: SGHTA, FQGNSA. In DNA, the CDR3 is TGTGCCAGCAGCTTGGGTAACCGGGCCTACGAGCAGTACTTC. It codes for CASSLGNRAYEQYF.

The J gene is TRBJ2-7, the V gene TRBV9, with TRBD1 matching over 7 bases. Germline V gene lookup returns CDR1 SGDLS and CDR2 YYNGEE. This CDR3 has 15 amino acids. After removal of 4 bases from V and 7 bases from J, the junction contained 14 bases not matched to a gene. The CDR3 nucleotides read TGTGCCAGCAGCACCACTTACGGTGACAGGGTTGAGCAGTACTTC. As protein: CASSTTYGDRVEQYF.

This clone has a single count. The chain links TRBV23-1 to TRBJ2-7, with no clear D. TRBV23-1 is an open reading frame whose function is uncertain. This CDR3 has 16 residues. The V end lost 1 base, the J end lost 1 base, and 14 bases lay between the germline ends. CDR3 residues: CASSQYWAADSYEQYF. The CDR3, as DNA: TGCGCCAGCAGTCAATACTGGGCAGCCGATTCCTACGAGCAGTACTTC.

The rearrangement joins TRBV30 to TRBJ2-1; D might be TRBD2 (5 bases). Germline CDR1 reads GTSNPN; CDR2 reads SVGIG (reference sequence). The CDR3 is 14 residues long. V lost 4 bases and J 0 bases, leaving 10 bases between the germline ends. The CDR3 DNA follows: TGTGCCTGGAACCAGCGGAGCTCCTACAATGAGCAGTTCTTC. It is translated as CAWNQRSSYNEQFF.

The chain joins TRBV5-1 to TRBJ1-1, with D maybe TRBD1 (5 bases). Germline V lookup: CDR1 SGHRS, CDR2 YFSETQ. Trimming took 0 bases from V and 1 from J, leaving 13 bases between them. The CDR3 consists of 16 residues. CDR3 region: CASSLAGKGRNTEAFF. CDR3 sequence (DNA): TGCGCCAGCAGCTTGGCAGGGAAAGGGCGGAACACTGAAGCTTTCTTT.

The CDR3: CSAATSYGYTF. The CDR3 DNA follows: TGCAGTGCCGCGACATCGTATGGCTACACCTTC. The chain is built from TRBV20-1 and TRBJ1-2; no clear D. The CDR3 totals 11 residues. V lost 6 bases and J 5 bases, leaving 10 bases between the germline ends. The germline CDR1 and CDR2 sequences are DFQATT and SNEGSKA (reference sequence).

The chain combines TRBV19 with TRBJ1-4; 9 nucleotides match TRBD1. Trimming removed 8 bases from V and 4 bases from J; junction bases left unmatched: 8. The CDR3 runs to 15 residues. Looked up from germline, CDR1 is LNHDA and CDR2 is SQIVND (reference sequence). CDR3 nucleotides: TGTGCCAGTGGACGACAGGGGGAAGGTAATGAAAAACTGTTTTTT. Protein product: CASGRQGEGNEKLFF.

The chain links TRBV6-6 to TRBJ2-3, with 10 bases identical to TRBD2. Germline CDR1 is MNHNY and CDR2 is SVGAGI (reference sequence). V lost 4 bases and J lost 8; bases outside the gene matches: 6. The CDR3 has 14 residues. DNA for the CDR3: TGTGCCAGCAGTTCACTAGCGGGGCCCTCTACGCAGTATTTT. It codes for CASSSLAGPSTQYF.

The genes are TRBV25-1 and TRBJ1-2; possibly TRBD1 for D (6 bases). The germline V and J ends were trimmed by 1 base and 4 bases, with 10 bases remaining between them. CDR1 MGHDK and CDR2 SYGVNS come from the germline V gene. The CDR3 runs 14 residues. The CDR3 DNA reads as TGTGCCAGCAGTGAATCTACAGGGAGCTATGGCTACACCTTC. Protein: CASSESTGSYGYTF.

The CDR3 protein is CATSRDFGDYNEQFF. The CDR3 bases are TGTGCCACCAGCAGAGATTTCGGGGACTACAATGAGCAGTTCTTC. The chain is built from TRBV15 and TRBJ2-1; maybe TRBD2 (5 bases). Looked up from germline, CDR1 is LNHNV and CDR2 is YYDKDF (reference sequence). This CDR3 has 15 amino acids. V was pared by 0 bases and J by 3 bases, with 9 bases between.

This clone was found once. The V call is TRBV6-5, the J call TRBJ2-7; TRBD1 is a possible D gene (5 bases). This CDR3 is built from 15 residues. From germline, CDR1 is MNHEY and CDR2 SVGAGI. Trimming took 5 bases from V and 6 from J, leaving 20 bases between them. DNA for the CDR3: TGTGCCAGCAGTCCCACAAACCTAGACAGATCCGAGCAGTACTTC. It yields the protein CASSPTNLDRSEQYF.

The V gene is TRBV28, the J gene TRBJ1-5; 7 nucleotides match TRBD1. CDR3 length: 15 residues. CDR1 is MDHEN, CDR2 SYDVKM, per germline. V lost 6 bases and J lost 10; bases outside the gene matches: 15. In nucleotides, the CDR3 is TGTGCCAGCAGGCGACGACCCGGGACAGTTCAACCCCAGCATTTT. Translating it yields CASRRRPGTVQPQHF.

There are a few counts of this clone. CDR3 amino acids: CASSWEERETQYF. The CDR3 DNA follows: TGTGCCAGCAGCTGGGAGGAGCGGGAGACCCAGTACTTC. This sequence joins TRBV7-9 and TRBJ2-5, with D maybe TRBD2 (6 bases). Trimming shortened V by 4 bases and J by 5 bases, and 11 bases separated the two germline ends. The CDR3 is 13 amino acids. In germline, CDR1 is SEHNR, CDR2 FQNEAQ (reference sequence).

This chain connects TRBV10-1 to TRBJ2-2; TRBD1 might be the D (6 bases). V was pared by 4 bases and J by 4 bases, with 10 bases between. The CDR3 is 14 amino acids. The germline CDR1 and CDR2 sequences are WNHNN and SYGVQD (reference sequence). The CDR3 DNA sequence: TGCGCCAGCAGTGTCGACAGGCTCACCGGGGAGCTGTTTTTT. This translates into CASSVDRLTGELFF.

The chain is built from TRBV7-2 and TRBJ1-1, with D possibly being TRBD1 (6 bases). CDR1 and CDR2 (germline): SGHTA, FQGNSA. The CDR3 is 15 residues long. V was pared by 1 base and J by 5 bases, with 14 bases between. The DNA of the CDR3 is TGTGCCAGCAGCTTAGGGAACAGGGCGAAAACTGAAGCTTTCTTT. It is translated as CASSLGNRAKTEAFF.

The genes are TRBV18 and TRBJ1-2; a possible D gene is TRBD1 (5 bases). Germline CDR1 reads KGHSH; CDR2 reads LQKENI. This CDR3 spans 14 amino acids. V lost 3 bases and J 7 bases, leaving 15 bases between the germline ends. The CDR3 nucleotides read TGTGCCAGCTCACCCGAGGAGGGGCTGGGTGGCTACACCTTC. Translation: CASSPEEGLGGYTF.